A selection of T cell receptor beta chains follows, all from one sample in a study of a mutant IDH1 vaccine in newly diagnosed glioma. No antigens are known for them. Profiled with immunoSEQ multiplex PCR; TCRdb holds only in-frame clones, not every one. The repertoire holds about 69,000 clones, with about 87% as singletons. Material: PBMCs, obtained from a glioma patient whose treatment included an IDH1 peptide vaccine. The receptor source for this set is a man aged 25-45 years with glioma. Both conserved end residues are part of each CDR3. The D gene is left open where the match is weak. Rows may omit the clone size; those that give it use once, few, many or a size class.

v_gene	j_gene	d_gene	abundance	CDR3nt	CDR3aa
TRBV21-1	TRBJ2-1	.	.	TGTGCCAGCAGCAAACCAATGGGGGGAGACGATGAGCAGTTCTTC	CASSKPMGGDDEQFF
TRBV27	TRBJ2-7	.	few	TGTGCCAGCAGTTCAGGGGAATCGGCCGAGCAGTACTTC	CASSSGESAEQYF
TRBV4-3	TRBJ2-3	TRBD2	.	TGCGCCAGCAGCCAAGAAAGCGGGGGCACAGATACGCAGTATTTT	CASSQESGGTDTQYF
TRBV30	TRBJ1-5	.	few	TGTGCCTGGAGGACAGGCGGGGATCAGCCCCAGCATTTT	CAWRTGGDQPQHF
TRBV5-5	TRBJ1-5	.	.	TGTGCCAGCAGGGGATCGCCTGGGGATCAGCCCCAGCATTTT	CASRGSPGDQPQHF
TRBV4-3	TRBJ1-4	.	.	TGCGCCAGCAGCCAAGATCAGTACGGAAGTGAGGATGAAAAACTGTTTTTT	CASSQDQYGSEDEKLFF
TRBV27	TRBJ2-1	TRBD2	.	TGTGCCAGCACCCCCGGGACTAGCGGTAACAATGAGCAGTTCTTC	CASTPGTSGNNEQFF
TRBV27	TRBJ2-1	.	.	TGTGCCAGCAGTTTACGGGCTTCCTACAATGAGCAGTTCTTC	CASSLRASYNEQFF
TRBV2	TRBJ1-2	.	.	TGTGCCAGCAGTGAAGCGCTTGGGGGGCCCTATGGCTACACCTTC	CASSEALGGPYGYTF
TRBV9	TRBJ1-6	.	.	TGTGCCAGCAGCGTAGGTGGGGGTCCTAATTCACCCCTCCACTTT	CASSVGGGPNSPLHF
TRBV19	TRBJ1-5	TRBD1	few	TGTGCCAGTAGTACCGGGACAGGGGGTGTAGAGCCCCAGCATTTT	CASSTGTGGVEPQHF
TRBV19	TRBJ2-6	.	.	TGTGCCAGTACCCATAAAGGGGGGGAATCTGGGGCCAACGTCCTGACTTTC	CASTHKGGESGANVLTF
TRBV7-9	TRBJ2-5	.	.	TGTGCCAGCAGCCCATCAGCCTTCCCAGGGGAGACCCAGTACTTC	CASSPSAFPGETQYF
TRBV19	TRBJ1-5	.	.	TGTGCCAGTAGTAGAAGAGATAGCAATCAGCCCCAGCATTTT	CASSRRDSNQPQHF
TRBV9	TRBJ1-1	.	.	TGTGCCAGCAGCGTAGAAGGTCACACTGAAGCTTTCTTT	CASSVEGHTEAFF
TRBV4-2	TRBJ2-7	.	once	TGTGCCAGCAGCCAAGCAGGGACTCCCCTCTACGAGCAGTACTTC	CASSQAGTPLYEQYF
TRBV30	TRBJ2-7	.	.	TGTGCCTGGATCCGGGACTTCCACAGCTCCTACGAGCAGTACTTC	CAWIRDFHSSYEQYF
TRBV5-4	TRBJ2-7	.	.	TGTGCCAGCAGCTTGGAAGGGACTCCGATCTACGAGCAGTACTTC	CASSLEGTPIYEQYF
TRBV27	TRBJ2-3	.	.	TGTGCCAGCAAATATAGTGGTTCAGATACGCAGTATTTT	CASKYSGSDTQYF
TRBV7-2	TRBJ2-5	.	.	TGTGCCAGCAGCTTAGTTGGGGCTTCTCAAGAGACCCAGTACTTC	CASSLVGASQETQYF
TRBV27	TRBJ2-2	.	.	TGTGCCAGCAGTTCAGCGCCCTTGGGACTGAACACCGGGGAGCTGTTTTTT	CASSSAPLGLNTGELFF
TRBV15	TRBJ1-2	.	.	TGTGCCACCAGCCCCTCGGGACTGTTTGGCTACACCTTC	CATSPSGLFGYTF
TRBV4-1	TRBJ2-4	.	.	TGCGCCAGCAGCCAAGATCTCGACCGCCGGTCCAAAAACATTCAGTACTTC	CASSQDLDRRSKNIQYF
TRBV9	TRBJ1-2	.	.	TGTGCCAGCAGCGTAGATGCAGGGCAAATGAACTATGGCTACACCTTC	CASSVDAGQMNYGYTF
TRBV19	TRBJ1-2	.	.	TGTGCCAGTAGTATAGACATGCTGAACTATGGCTACACCTTC	CASSIDMLNYGYTF
TRBV5-6	TRBJ1-3	.	.	TGTGCCAGCAGCTTAAGCAGGGGTATTACTGGAAACACCATATATTTT	CASSLSRGITGNTIYF